This TCR beta chain was captured in a study of beta chain features in type 1 diabetes. Study results and caveats: For Type 1 diabetes patients, all four CD4+ subsets carried TCRB CDR3s that were moderately but significantly shorter.

The table lists this clone with a few counts. Antigen: not known. Reverse transcription of all isolated RNA meant that expressed TCRB transcripts were sequenced. Clones were read by immunoSEQ multiplex PCR, and TCRdb kept only the in-frame ones, dropping some. Among hundreds of thousands of clones listed, roughly 12% were seen once. This clonotype was sampled from a man aged 18 to 29 with type 1 diabetes. Sequences were obtained from naive CD4+ T cells from blood.

Written as DNA, the CDR3 is TGTGCCAGCAGTTTAGGGGGACCGGATACGCAGTATTTT. It is translated as CASSLGGPDTQYF. This rearrangement joins TRBV27 to TRBJ2-3, with D perhaps assigned TRBD1 or TRBD2 (5 bases each). Trimming took 2 bases from V and 6 from J, leaving 9 bases between them. This CDR3 is built from 13 residues. Germline V gene sequence: CDR1 MNHEY, CDR2 SMNVEV (reference sequence).